Listed below are T cell receptor beta chains from one sample, sequenced in a study of cytomegalovirus exposure and HLA in healthy donors. Libraries were prepared by immunoSEQ multiplex PCR; TCRdb keeps only in-frame clonotypes and omits some of them. The sample lists 110,000 or so clones; 85% to 90% were seen once. Sequencing used PBMCs. The receptors here all came from a woman aged 18-29 years in good health and CMV-seropositive. CDR3s leave out the opening cysteine and the closing phenylalanine or tryptophan. The order of the fields is J gene, V gene, CDR3 protein.

j_gene: TRBJ1-6
v_gene: TRBV7-9
CDR3aa: ASSQGGQGASYNSPLH

j_gene: TRBJ2-7
v_gene: TRBV7-2
CDR3aa: ASSWGGAYEQY

j_gene: TRBJ2-1
v_gene: TRBV14
CDR3aa: ASTPLAGRAREQF

j_gene: TRBJ1-5
v_gene: TRBV28
CDR3aa: ASSLPGGPPSRPQH

j_gene: TRBJ2-6
v_gene: TRBV7-6
CDR3aa: ASSLGQGANVLT

j_gene: TRBJ2-7
v_gene: TRBV11-2
CDR3aa: ASSLDLAAAIYEQY

j_gene: TRBJ2-7
v_gene: TRBV6-1
CDR3aa: ASSEWDRGSQEQY

j_gene: TRBJ1-1
v_gene: TRBV28
CDR3aa: ASSRARGGNTEAF

j_gene: TRBJ2-5
v_gene: TRBV28
CDR3aa: ASSSRQPPKAQY

j_gene: TRBJ1-4
v_gene: TRBV4-1
CDR3aa: ASSQGRTNEKLF

j_gene: TRBJ2-1
v_gene: TRBV5-1
CDR3aa: ASGVNVHNEQF

j_gene: TRBJ1-3
v_gene: TRBV6-5
CDR3aa: ATSRRDVAGNTIY

j_gene: TRBJ2-3
v_gene: TRBV20-1
CDR3aa: SGYYDDTQY

j_gene: TRBJ2-5
v_gene: TRBV15
CDR3aa: ATSTASGMGETQY

j_gene: TRBJ1-2
v_gene: TRBV5-5
CDR3aa: ASSTGQGYNYGYT

j_gene: TRBJ2-1
v_gene: TRBV19
CDR3aa: ASTGTWDTDEQF

j_gene: TRBJ1-1
v_gene: TRBV19
CDR3aa: ASSARPGQGIVAF

j_gene: TRBJ2-3
v_gene: TRBV4-1
CDR3aa: ASSQVLTPRGTDTQY

j_gene: TRBJ1-5
v_gene: TRBV28
CDR3aa: ASSFAQGARQPQH

j_gene: TRBJ2-7
v_gene: TRBV9
CDR3aa: ASSGGVAGNEQY

j_gene: TRBJ2-7
v_gene: TRBV5-1
CDR3aa: ASSLGAGSYEQY

j_gene: TRBJ2-7
v_gene: TRBV11-3
CDR3aa: ASSLLAGSYEQY

j_gene: TRBJ1-5
v_gene: TRBV19
CDR3aa: ASSIFGQPQH

j_gene: TRBJ2-7
v_gene: TRBV28
CDR3aa: ASRSSGTGGIEQY

j_gene: TRBJ1-1
v_gene: TRBV27
CDR3aa: ASSEHYTNTEAF

j_gene: TRBJ2-2
v_gene: TRBV5-6
CDR3aa: ASSYARGSLGTGELF

j_gene: TRBJ1-3
v_gene: TRBV6-1
CDR3aa: AAYEGADAGNTIY

j_gene: TRBJ2-5
v_gene: TRBV28
CDR3aa: ASSPSGGGETQY

j_gene: TRBJ1-2
v_gene: TRBV2
CDR3aa: ASSELIGVGYGYT

j_gene: TRBJ1-5
v_gene: TRBV5-1
CDR3aa: ASSLEGGQPQH

j_gene: TRBJ2-3
v_gene: TRBV27
CDR3aa: ASRPGPLTDTQY

j_gene: TRBJ1-5
v_gene: TRBV19
CDR3aa: ASSKRQGTGVQPQH

j_gene: TRBJ1-2
v_gene: TRBV2
CDR3aa: ASSLQGYGGYT